This T cell receptor (beta chain) is from a study of blood T cell repertoires in COVID-19 (TCRdb year 2020). In the study overall: Samples covering the acute and convalescent phases of COVID-19 were provided by collaborators in the United States, Italy and Spain. The prospective study material was composed of cDNA or gDNA derived from T cells, B-cell-depleted T cells, or PBMCs. The dataset comprised deeply sampled blood TCRbeta repertoires from subjects exposed to, actively infected with, or recovered from COVID-19. The repertoires were released in a freely available public database intended as a resource for research on the immune response to SARS-CoV-2. Samples came from the ongoing ImmuneRACE study (first 160 participants) plus 1,254 subjects from 6 global collaborators. Sample metadata almost always included a de-identified subject ID, COVID-19 status, age in years and sex. Where available, HLA class I and class II types were taken from metadata supplied by the sample provider and were not determined by assay-based typing.

Worth noting for this clone: The target of this receptor is not known. Base quality data are lacking; no much larger clone is found one base away.

Deletion took 2 bases off V and 6 bases off J, with a span of 11 bases between the germline ends. Including the terminal cysteine and phenylalanine, the CDR3 comprises 14 residues. Only the CDR3 DNA is retained, 42 bases long and in frame from the first base. CDR1 is given as KGHSH and CDR2 as LQKENI, both from the germline V gene. The immunoSEQ Assay, a bias-controlled multiplex PCR, was used to amplify TCRbeta CDR3 regions from genomic DNA. The study's own analysis went as follows. The number of nucleated cells in each sample was estimated by amplification of reference gene primers within the assay. To quantify the absolute abundance of each unique TCRbeta CDR3 rearrangement, sequence reads were collapsed and filtered. For each sample, productive Simpson clonality was calculated as the square root of Simpson's diversity index across productive rearrangements. In its TCRdb copy, this immuneACCESS table keeps in-frame sequences only and misses some clones. Where compared with another copy, unresolved V genes explain less than half of these, and the others have no known cause. From that table come the V and J calls and clone size; the DNA was used to work out D and trimming. A total of roughly 160,000 clones appear in this sample, 70% to 90% of them only once. Under 6% of the sample rests with the top ten.

At one collaborating source in Seattle, patients were enrolled during active infection and were followed longitudinally through the course of disease. Whole blood was collected in K2EDTA tubes by collaborating institutions according to the institutions' own protocols. Collaborator samples were shipped for TCRbeta analysis as frozen whole blood, isolated PBMCs, or DNA extracted from either sample type. Points the paper makes about the study in general: Clinical and demographic metadata were provided uncurated, with the amount varying by source and participant.

The sequence joins TRBV18 to TRBJ1-5, with TRBD1 perhaps the D gene, on 6 matching bases. This TCR was sampled from a woman aged 50 to 65 with COVID-19, enrolled during active disease. Sequenced input: peripheral blood. The CDR3 here reads CASSPWAGAQPQHF. The DNA sequence follows: TGTGCCAGCTCACCATGGGCGGGGGCTCAGCCCCAGCATTTT.